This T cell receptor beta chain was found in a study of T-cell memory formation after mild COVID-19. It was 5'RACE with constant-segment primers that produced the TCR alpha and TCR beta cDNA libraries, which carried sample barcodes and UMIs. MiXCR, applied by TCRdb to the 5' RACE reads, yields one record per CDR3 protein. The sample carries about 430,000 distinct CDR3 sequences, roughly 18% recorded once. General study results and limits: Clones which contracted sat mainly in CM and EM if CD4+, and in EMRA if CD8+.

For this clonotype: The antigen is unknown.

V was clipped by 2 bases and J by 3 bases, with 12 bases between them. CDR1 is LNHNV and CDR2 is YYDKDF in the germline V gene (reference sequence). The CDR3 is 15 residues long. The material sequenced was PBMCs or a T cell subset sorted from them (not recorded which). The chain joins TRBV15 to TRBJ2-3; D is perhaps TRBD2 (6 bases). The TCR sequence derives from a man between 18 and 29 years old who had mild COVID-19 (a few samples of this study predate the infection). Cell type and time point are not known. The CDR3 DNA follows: TGTGCCACCAGCAGACAGACGGGGAGGACAGATACGCAGTATTTT. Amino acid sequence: CATSRQTGRTDTQYF.